These 5 T cell receptor beta chains were all obtained from the same sample, sequenced in a study of cytomegalovirus exposure and HLA in healthy donors. The PCR used 60 Vbeta and 13 Jbeta primers. The protocol was immunoSEQ multiplex PCR, while the TCRdb copy is restricted to in-frame clones and leaves out a portion. The profile covers over 150,000 clones, with 70% to 80% appearing a single time and around 1.6% taken by the ten largest. Sequenced sample: PBMCs. These receptors all come from a girl between 5 and 17 years old in good health and CMV-seropositive.

In its sample, this clone was seen a few times. The rearrangement uses TRBV5-1 and TRBJ2-7; D may be TRBD1 (6 bases). This CDR3 is built from 14 residues. Trimming removed 4 bases at V and 4 bases at J, with 15 bases between. Germline V gene lookup returns CDR1 SGHRS and CDR2 YFSETQ. The CDR3 protein is CASSPLSQGYEQYF. The DNA for the CDR3 is TGCGCCAGCAGCCCCCTCTCCCAGGGGTACGAGCAGTACTTC.

This clone was seen a handful of times. The chain uses TRBV20-1 and TRBJ2-7, with unresolved D. V lost 5 bases to trimming and J lost 3 bases, with 8 bases between them. The CDR3 consists of 11 residues. The germline CDR1 and CDR2 sequences are DFQATT and SNEGSKA (reference sequence). This CDR3 is CSASTDYEQYF. The DNA of the CDR3 is TGCAGTGCTTCAACTGACTACGAGCAGTACTTC.

The chain employs TRBV13 and TRBJ2-7; no clear D. CDR3 length equals 13 residues. Between the trimmed V and J ends, which lost 5 bases and 3 bases, there was a span of 11 bases. CDR1 PRHDT and CDR2 FYEKMQ come from the germline V gene (reference sequence). The CDR3 nucleotides read TGTGCCAGCAGCCCCCCAACCAGCTACGAGCAGTACTTC. It codes for CASSPPTSYEQYF.

The genes are TRBV5-4 and TRBJ2-3; 8 bases fit TRBD2. The J segment lost 0 bases and the V segment lost 0 bases, leaving 9 bases of the junction unmatched. Germline V gene sequence: CDR1 SGHNT, CDR2 YYREEE (reference sequence). The CDR3 spans 18 residues. The CDR3 is CASSLVGAGGASTDTQYF. CDR3 DNA: TGTGCCAGCAGCTTGGTTGGCGCGGGGGGCGCTAGCACAGATACGCAGTATTTT.

This sequence joins TRBV30 and TRBJ1-4; TRBD1 agrees at 9 bases. The CDR3 totals 13 residues. The V and J ends lost 7 bases and 4 bases, in that order; junction bases with no gene match: 4. The germline V gene encodes CDR1 GTSNPN and CDR2 SVGIG (reference sequence). The chain's CDR3 is CAYGTGLNEKLFF. The CDR3 coding sequence is TGTGCCTACGGGACAGGGCTTAATGAAAAACTGTTTTTT. Using reference TRBV30 and TRBJ1-4 for the parts outside the CDR3, the full variable domain is SQTIHQWPATLVQPVGSPLSLECTVEGTSNPNLYWYRQAAGRGLQLLFYSVGIGQISSEVPQNLSASRPQDRQFILSSKKLLLSDSGFYLCAYGTGLNEKLFFGSGTQLSVL.